Given below is one T cell receptor beta chain in context. The specificity of this receptor is unknown. No base-level quality is on record; no much larger clone is a single base apart. The data were obtained in a study of cytomegalovirus exposure and HLA in healthy donors (dated by TCRdb to about 2017). With respect to the entire study: In an earlier analysis of approximately 500 of the donors, about 270 Gb of sequence data and 117 million unique TCR beta sequences from about 179 million T cells were reported. Around 300 gigabases of sequencing data and 70 million to 100 million unique TCR sequences were included in an early release covering about 600 HLA-typed donors. Of the 300 to 500 genotyped donors, 75% to 85% were placed in the genetic ancestry cluster associated with self-reported Caucasian donors. The study aimed to test whether cataloging public T cell receptors could reveal signatures of past pathogen exposure. The T cell repertoires of some 700 subjects were profiled by immunosequencing and related to cytomegalovirus serostatus. A separate validation cohort of 100 to 150 different subjects was used in addition to the roughly 620-subject first cohort. To predict cytomegalovirus infection status, the study brought together high-throughput TCR immunosequencing, statistical association of individual TCRs with disease status, and machine learning. To study patterns of TCR occurrence, a later analysis re-analyzed previously published TCR beta repertoires from just over 650 donors and added high-resolution HLA genotyping. Rather than using new phenotypic data, the later analysis identified candidate immune exposures from TCR beta sequences and from how often those sequences occurred across donors. To decide whether each TCR beta V gene segment behaved as functional or pseudogenic, an earlier analysis of nearly 600 of the donors relied on high-throughput TCR beta sequencing. Donor age, sex, ethnicity and CMV serostatus were compiled alongside the repertoire data. In a later genetic analysis, genome-wide SNP genotypes for about three fifths of the roughly 670 donors were used, and that subset was treated as a discovery cohort. All discovery cohort repertoires had been generated using a single sequencing platform. Class I and class II HLA loci were covered by the typing at four-digit resolution. Typing coverage differed by locus: A, B, C, DRB1 and DQB1 were typed in roughly 620-630 donors, DQA1 in about 510, DPA1 in 600 to 610, and DPB1 in just under 480. Several DR-DQ haplotypes were handled as single units for association and clustering, since linkage in the cohort was strong. Among 300 to 450 genotyped donors of the cohort, an average of about 240,000 unique TCR beta nucleotide sequences were sequenced per donor, roughly a sixth of them non-productive.

General study outcomes and caveats: Because HLA typing was unavailable for some donors at each locus, only the typed subset was used in association tests. A further reported finding was that TCR beta sequences accurately predicted the HLA-A and HLA-B alleles for most subjects in the first cohort. Some IMGT-functional V segments, including TRBV6-2 and TRBV6-3, could not be distinguished by the 87-base-pair reads and were therefore excluded. A later analysis reported that several top co-occurrence clusters appeared linked to parvovirus B19, influenza, CMV and Epstein-Barr virus. The presence/absence analyses assumed that sequencing depth was roughly uniform across donors, and that assumption may not be true. In an earlier analysis of 450 to 750 of the donors, most TCR beta V segments appeared in productive rearrangements about 90% or about 30% of the time, broadly matching IMGT annotations. The study listed 164 TCR beta chains as associated with cytomegalovirus. In both the original and validation cohorts, the classifier was reported to diagnose cytomegalovirus status with high specificity and sensitivity. Correlated functional status among segregating V segments might be attributable to linkage disequilibrium, but an unknown experimental factor could not be ruled out. This cohort had only TCR beta chains sequenced, and the lack of alpha or paired-chain data limited which features could be detected. Specific HLA alleles were associated with over 15,000 TCR beta sequences at a false discovery rate of 0.05 in a later analysis. Because counts were too low, roughly 16 rarely observed V segments, including chromosome 9 orphons, were excluded from the earlier analysis of 587 of the donors. A later genetic analysis reported fewer N-insertions in productive TCRs among donors in an Asian-associated ancestry cluster than the roughly 690-donor mean. V-gene and J-gene trimming of TCR beta chains was associated with a missense DCLRE1C variant in a later genetic analysis, and the association was replicated in an independent cohort. When HLA alleles, especially DR and DQ, strongly co-occurred, attributing TCR associations to individual alleles was difficult. According to the authors, the approach could potentially be generalized to other disease states and immunological phenotypes. CMV serostatus was the only immune exposure information available for the cohort. Across donors, most TCR sequences were observed very rarely, whereas some public TCRs were present in many individuals. A later analysis found that HLA-associated TCR beta chains were more clonally expanded and had lower generation probabilities than equally common non-associated chains. In vitro tests confirmed that a few of the cytomegalovirus-associated TCR beta chains recognize cytomegalovirus antigens. In a later analysis, most CMV-associated TCR beta chains were found to appear HLA-restricted, with HLA associations seemingly driven largely by CMV exposure. A group of highly shared sequence variants was considered likely to be a technical artifact of the sequencing pipeline. In a later analysis, the rate of TCR association differed among HLA loci, with DRB1 alleles having the most associated TCRs and HLA-C alleles having the fewest.

Libraries were prepared through the immunoSEQ multiplex PCR assay. A mixture of 60 forward primers for TCR Vbeta segments and 13 reverse primers for TCR Jbeta segments was used in the multiplex PCR. The CDR3 region of rearranged TCR beta genes was amplified from genomic DNA by a multiplex PCR assay. The Illumina HiSeq System was used to sequence the amplified TCR beta libraries as 87-base-pair reads. Per the original workflow: A later analysis tallied 80 million to 95 million unique TCR beta chains across the 666 repertoires, and about 12 million of those chains were shared by two or more donors. Raw reads were error-corrected and collapsed into unique sequences by a nearest-neighbor algorithm in which closely related sequences were merged to remove PCR and sequencing errors. Alignment of CDR3 sequences to IMGT reference sequences was used to assign V, D and J gene segments. For a sequence to be retained, at least a six-nucleotide match to both a V gene segment and a J gene segment was required. Rearrangements were called productive when the CDR3 lacked stop codons and stayed in frame with V and J; all others were non-productive. CDR3 was defined by IMGT convention, running from the second conserved V-encoded cysteine to the conserved J-encoded phenylalanine. Sequences without an unambiguous match to a single V gene segment were excluded from the earlier analysis of several hundred of the donors. In an earlier analysis of 587 of the donors, a V segment was called functional when productive rearrangements were above 56.7%, and segregating when the standard deviation between donors exceeded 5%. A statistical classification framework was developed to diagnose cytomegalovirus status using the catalog of TCR beta chain sequences. In a later analysis, TCR nucleotide sequences were compared against IMGT/GENE-DB human TR gene sequences so that V and J genes could be assigned. In a later analysis, CDR3 sequences and most-parsimonious VDJ recombination scenarios were assigned using the TCRdist pipeline. In a later analysis, every TCR beta chain was defined by the combination of its CDR3 amino acid sequence and its V-gene family, and reads without a unique V-gene family were dropped. In a later analysis, several hundred highly shared, low-generation-probability nucleotide sequences were removed to address suspected cross-contamination and a sequencing artifact. A later analysis calculated a clonal expansion index for each public chain from normalized within-repertoire ranks of inferred template counts. In a later analysis, generation probabilities were computed with a VDJ recombination model fitted to out-of-frame rearrangements, and the resulting probabilities were checked against IGoR. In a later analysis, TCR-TCR, TCR-HLA and TCR-CMV co-occurrence was scored with hypergeometric tests, and a repertoire-size bias correction was applied to TCR pairs. False discovery rates were estimated in a later analysis by permuting HLA or CMV assignments 20 times. A later analysis grouped co-occurring TCRs with DBSCAN, adding TCRdist sequence similarity when clustering within HLA-allele-positive subsets. For co-occurrence clustering, repertoires with fewer than 30,000 or more than 120,000 public chains were excluded, along with five or six repertoires with anomalous nucleotide sharing. TCRdb took over this immuneACCESS table, retaining in-frame rearrangements with V and J assigned. Such tables are incomplete; in checked studies, under half of the missing clones stem from an unresolved V gene, and the remainder is unexplained. That table supplies the V and J calls and clone size; D and trimming were determined from the DNA. The sample table lists 120,000 or so clones, roughly 85% of them with a count of one. Together, the top ten hold more than 3.5% of the sample.

The cohort was made up of approximately 700 healthy bone marrow donors. Cohort members were all nominally healthy when sampled, although unrecorded immune exposures were likely present. The donor tested CMV seropositive and was one of the 289 seropositive cohort members. A peripheral blood sample was collected from each donor, and TCR beta sequencing was performed on peripheral blood mononuclear cells. The Qiagen DNeasy Blood Extraction Kit was used to extract genomic DNA from the blood cell samples. Counted from cysteine to phenylalanine, this CDR3 has 15 amino acids. The only DNA kept is the CDR3, 45 bases in frame from the first base. Reading the germline V gene gives CDR1 SGDLS and CDR2 YYNGEE. The germline ends are 17 bases apart after V is trimmed by 2 bases and J by 8 bases.

The receptor chain draws on TRBV9 and TRBJ2-1, and perhaps TRBD2 as D gene, on 6 matching bases. Sequenced: PBMCs. The TCR sequence derives from a woman aged 35 to 49 in good health and CMV-seropositive. Here is the DNA: TGTGCCAGCAGCGTGCCTCGGGGGAAGGACGATGAGCAGTTCTTC. Its protein is CASSVPRGKDDEQFF.